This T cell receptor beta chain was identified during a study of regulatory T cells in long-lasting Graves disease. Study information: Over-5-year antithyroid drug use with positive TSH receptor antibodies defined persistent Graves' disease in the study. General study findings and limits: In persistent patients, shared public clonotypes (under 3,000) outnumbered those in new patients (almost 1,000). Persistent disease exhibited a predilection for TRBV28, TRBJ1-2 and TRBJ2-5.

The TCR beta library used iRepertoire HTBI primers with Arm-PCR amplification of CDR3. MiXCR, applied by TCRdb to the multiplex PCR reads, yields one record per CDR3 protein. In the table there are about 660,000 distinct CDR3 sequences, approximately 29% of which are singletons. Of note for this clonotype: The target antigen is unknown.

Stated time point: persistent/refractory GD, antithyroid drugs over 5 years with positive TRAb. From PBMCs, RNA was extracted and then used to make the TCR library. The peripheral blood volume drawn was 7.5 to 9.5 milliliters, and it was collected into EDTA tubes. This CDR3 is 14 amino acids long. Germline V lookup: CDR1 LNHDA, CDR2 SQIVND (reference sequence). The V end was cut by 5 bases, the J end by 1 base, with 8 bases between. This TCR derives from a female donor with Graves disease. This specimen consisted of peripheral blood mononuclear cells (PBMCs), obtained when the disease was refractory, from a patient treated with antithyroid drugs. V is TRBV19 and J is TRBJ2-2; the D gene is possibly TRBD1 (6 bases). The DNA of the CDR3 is TGTGCCAGTAGTTGGACAGTGAACACCGGGGAGCTGTTTTTT. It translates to CASSWTVNTGELFF.